The clone carrying this T cell receptor (beta chain) was seen a single time. This specimen comes from a study of cytomegalovirus exposure and HLA in healthy donors. Study context: A later analysis reported the same platform for the roughly 110 validation repertoires and the roughly 650 first-cohort repertoires.

Generated by immunoSEQ multiplex PCR, the TCRdb table keeps only in-frame clones and is missing some. Here the sample spans 150,000 to 200,000 clones, around 90% being singletons. There are 14 residues in the CDR3. Germline values: CDR1 SGHTA, CDR2 FQGNSA. Trimming left V 1 base short and J 0 bases short, with 7 bases between. Sequenced material: PBMCs. This receptor was taken from a woman in her late teens or twenties in good health and CMV-seropositive. The rearrangement joins TRBV7-2 to TRBJ2-7; D is uncertain. The CDR3 protein is CASSLGPNSYEQYF. CDR3 coding DNA: TGTGCCAGCAGCTTAGGGCCAAACTCCTACGAGCAGTACTTC.